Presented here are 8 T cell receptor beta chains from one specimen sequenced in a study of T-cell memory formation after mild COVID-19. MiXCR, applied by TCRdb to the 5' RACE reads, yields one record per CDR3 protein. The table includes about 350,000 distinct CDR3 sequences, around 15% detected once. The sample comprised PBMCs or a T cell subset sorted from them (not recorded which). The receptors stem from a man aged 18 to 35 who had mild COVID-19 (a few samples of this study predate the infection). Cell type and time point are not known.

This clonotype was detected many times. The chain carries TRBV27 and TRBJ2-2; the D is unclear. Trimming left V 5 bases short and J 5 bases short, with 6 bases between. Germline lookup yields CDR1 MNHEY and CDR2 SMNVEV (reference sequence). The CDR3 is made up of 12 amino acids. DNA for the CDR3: TGTGCCAGCAGTCTCCCTACCGGGGAGCTGTTTTTT. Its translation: CASSLPTGELFF.

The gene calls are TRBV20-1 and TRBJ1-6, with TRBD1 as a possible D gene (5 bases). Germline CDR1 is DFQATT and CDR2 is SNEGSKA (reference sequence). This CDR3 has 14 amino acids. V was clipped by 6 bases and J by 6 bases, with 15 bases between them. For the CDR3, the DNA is TGCAGTGCCGTAGAGAGGGGCCGTAATTCACCCCTCCACTTT. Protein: CSAVERGRNSPLHF.

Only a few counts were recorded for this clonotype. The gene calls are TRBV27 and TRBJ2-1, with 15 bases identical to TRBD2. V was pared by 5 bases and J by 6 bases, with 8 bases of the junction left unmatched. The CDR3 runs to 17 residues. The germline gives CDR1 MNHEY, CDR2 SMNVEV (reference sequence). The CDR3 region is CASSPRTSGGASNEQFF. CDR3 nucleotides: TGTGCCAGCAGTCCACGGACTAGCGGGGGGGCGAGCAATGAGCAGTTCTTC.

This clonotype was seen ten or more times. CDR3 bases: TGCGCCAGCAGCCGGCTGGACAGGGGGTTGAATTCACCCCTCCACTTT. Translated: CASSRLDRGLNSPLHF. This chain uses TRBV5-1 with TRBJ1-6, with 10 bases fitting TRBD1. The ends lost 4 bases at V and 7 bases at J; junction bases unmatched: 8. The germline V gene has CDR1 SGHRS and CDR2 YFSETQ. The CDR3 is 16 residues long.

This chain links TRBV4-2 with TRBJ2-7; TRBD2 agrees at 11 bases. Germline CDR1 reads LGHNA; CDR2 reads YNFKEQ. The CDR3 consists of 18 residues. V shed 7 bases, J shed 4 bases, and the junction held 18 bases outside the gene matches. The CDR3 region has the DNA TGTGCCAGCACCCCAAGACCTCTAGCGGGGGGCGAGAGGTACGAGCAGTACTTC. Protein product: CASTPRPLAGGERYEQYF.

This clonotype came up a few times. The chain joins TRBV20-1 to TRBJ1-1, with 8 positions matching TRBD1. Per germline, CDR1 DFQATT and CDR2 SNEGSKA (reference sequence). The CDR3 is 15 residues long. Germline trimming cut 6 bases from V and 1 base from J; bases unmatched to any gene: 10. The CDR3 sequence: CSANGQGWRNTEAFF. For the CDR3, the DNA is TGCAGTGCAAACGGACAGGGCTGGAGGAACACTGAAGCTTTCTTT.

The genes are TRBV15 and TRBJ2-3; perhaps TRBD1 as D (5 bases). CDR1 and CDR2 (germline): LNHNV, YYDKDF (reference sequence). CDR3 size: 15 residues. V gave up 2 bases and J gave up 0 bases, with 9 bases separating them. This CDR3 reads CATSRYRSSTDTQYF. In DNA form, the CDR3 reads TGTGCCACCAGCAGATACAGGTCGAGCACAGATACGCAGTATTTT.

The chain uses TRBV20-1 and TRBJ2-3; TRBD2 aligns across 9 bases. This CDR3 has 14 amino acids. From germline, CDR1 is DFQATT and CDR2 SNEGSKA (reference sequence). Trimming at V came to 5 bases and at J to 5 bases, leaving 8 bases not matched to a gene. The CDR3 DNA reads TGCAGTGCTCCAAGCGGGGGGCTGGGAGATACGCAGTATTTT. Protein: CSAPSGGLGDTQYF.